These 12 T cell receptor beta chains share one sample of origin, sequenced in a study of blood T cell repertoires in COVID-19. Produced via immunoSEQ multiplex PCR; TCRdb's table is partial and in-frame only. The sample carries roughly 72,000 clones, about four fifths recorded once. Sample: peripheral blood. Every receptor here comes from an elderly woman with active or convalescent COVID-19.

The sample holds one count of this clone. This chain connects TRBV6-5 to TRBJ2-7; 9 bases are shared with TRBD1. The ends lost 4 bases at V and 7 bases at J; junction bases unmatched: 5. CDR1 is MNHEY, CDR2 SVGAGI, per germline. CDR3 length equals 13 residues. CDR3 in DNA: TGTGCCAGCAGTTTGACAGGGGGAAGGGAGCAGTACTTC. Translating gives CASSLTGGREQYF.

The chain links TRBV5-4 to TRBJ2-2, with a possible D match to TRBD2 (5 bases). Germline assignment: CDR1 SGHNT and CDR2 YYREEE (reference sequence). Trimming removed 3 bases from V and 3 bases from J, with 9 bases in between. The CDR3 is 14 residues long. CDR3 sequence: CASSSREYTGELFF. The CDR3 DNA reads TGTGCCAGCAGCTCGAGGGAGTACACCGGGGAGCTGTTTTTT. The complete variable domain, with remaining parts taken from reference TRBV5-4 and TRBJ2-2, reads ETGVTQSPTHLIKTRGQQVTLRCSSQSGHNTVSWYQQALGQGPQFIFQYYREEENGRGNFPPRFSGLQFPNYSSELNVNALELDDSALYLCASSSREYTGELFFGEGSRLTVL.

J is TRBJ2-1 and V is TRBV3-1 (or the pseudogene TRBV3-2), with 9 nucleotides matching TRBD1. Germline values: CDR1 LGHDT, CDR2 YNNKEL (reference sequence). The CDR3 extends over 14 amino acids. After removal of 3 bases from V and 6 bases from J, the junction contained 3 bases not matched to a gene. The DNA for the CDR3 is TGTGCCAGCAGCCACTCGGACAGGGGCAATGAGCAGTTCTTC. Amino acids: CASSHSDRGNEQFF.

This clone was detected only once. V gene TRBV18 combines with J gene TRBJ1-4; TRBD1 is a possible D gene (5 bases). CDR1 is KGHSH, CDR2 LQKENI, per germline. The V end was cut by 3 bases, the J end by 3 bases, with 17 bases between. This CDR3 is built from 17 residues. The DNA of the CDR3 is TGTGCCAGCTCACCTTACGGGGGAAGAGTAGCTAATGAAAAACTGTTTTTT. Its translation: CASSPYGGRVANEKLFF.

The chain is built from TRBV29-1 and TRBJ2-1; perhaps TRBD2 as D (6 bases). V lost 2 bases to trimming and J lost 0 bases, with 26 bases between them. Germline V lookup: CDR1 SQVTM, CDR2 ANQGSEA. This CDR3 comprises 20 residues. The CDR3 loop reads CSVESRLVAEMKSSYNEQFF. The DNA for the CDR3 is TGCAGCGTTGAAAGCCGGTTGGTAGCGGAAATGAAGAGCTCCTACAATGAGCAGTTCTTC.

This chain connects TRBV6-6 to TRBJ1-2, with a weak D call TRBD1 (5 bases). This CDR3 has 15 residues. Germline lookup yields CDR1 MNHNY and CDR2 SVGAGI (reference sequence). The ends were cut back, 7 bases at V and 3 bases at J, with 18 bases in the middle. The CDR3 DNA reads TGTGCCAGCAATACTCCCCGGGGGTCAGACTATGGCTACACCTTC. Protein product: CASNTPRGSDYGYTF.

This clone was counted a few times. V and J are TRBV19 and TRBJ2-1, with 10 bases matching TRBD2. Per the germline V gene, CDR1 is LNHDA and CDR2 is SQIVND (reference sequence). The CDR3 totals 14 residues. The trim removed 6 bases at V and 7 bases at J, leaving 6 bases unmatched. DNA of the CDR3: TGTGCCAGTAGGACTAGCGGGTCGGCGAATGAGCAGTTCTTC. Protein: CASRTSGSANEQFF.

This clone was recorded a few times. This chain joins TRBV6-6 and TRBJ2-7, with D possibly matching TRBD1 (6 bases). The germline gives CDR1 MNHNY, CDR2 SVGAGI (reference sequence). The ends were cut back, 4 bases at V and 4 bases at J, with 11 bases in the middle. The CDR3 is 13 amino acids. This chain's CDR3 is CASSSRDKYEQYF. The CDR3 bases are TGTGCCAGCAGTTCCCGGGACAAATACGAGCAGTACTTC.

The chain employs TRBV27 and TRBJ1-2, with TRBD1 matching 10 bases. The J segment lost 5 bases and the V segment lost 5 bases, leaving 8 bases of the junction unmatched. This CDR3 has 15 residues. Germline V gene data show CDR1 as MNHEY and CDR2 as SMNVEV (reference sequence). The CDR3 loop reads CASSKTGGGGYGYTF. For the CDR3, the DNA is TGTGCCAGCAGTAAGACAGGGGGCGGGGGGTATGGCTACACCTTC.

This chain links TRBV5-4 with TRBJ2-3; D may be TRBD2 (5 bases). V was shortened by 4 bases and J by 1 base, with 13 bases between the two germline ends. This CDR3 is built from 15 residues. Germline V lookup: CDR1 SGHNT, CDR2 YYREEE (reference sequence). The chain's CDR3 is CASSPRGWGTDTQYF. Written as DNA, the CDR3 is TGTGCCAGCAGCCCCCGAGGGTGGGGCACAGATACGCAGTATTTT.

The chain has TRBV24-1 and TRBJ2-1; D not resolved. In germline, CDR1 is KGHDR, CDR2 SFDVKD. V gave up 7 bases and J gave up 5 bases, with 23 bases separating them. This CDR3 has 17 amino acids. CDR3 region: CATSDFGVGRTDNEQFF. The CDR3 bases are TGTGCCACCAGCGACTTTGGCGTCGGCCGTACGGACAATGAGCAGTTCTTC.

This clone showed up just a few times. The rearrangement uses TRBV10-3 and TRBJ2-7; possibly TRBD2 for D (5 bases). CDR1 is ENHRY and CDR2 is SYGVKD in the germline V gene. The CDR3 runs to 12 residues. The ends were cut back, 3 bases at V and 5 bases at J, with 8 bases in the middle. The CDR3: CAISDGVNEQYF. The CDR3 region has the DNA TGTGCCATCAGTGACGGGGTAAACGAGCAGTACTTC.